The 13 T cell receptor beta chains given below trace back to one sample, sequenced in a study of CD8 T cells in Susac syndrome. Reverse transcription used roughly 0.45 to 1 ug RNA and random hexamers. TCRdb passed the immunoSEQ multiplex PCR reads through MiXCR, listing each CDR3 protein once. The sample consists of some 300,000 distinct CDR3 sequences, 85% of them appearing once. The specimen was CD8+ T cells from PBMCs. All receptors come from a human donor with multiple sclerosis.

As DNA, the CDR3 is TGTGCCGGGGGACAGGGGTGGTGGAATGAGCAGTTCTTC. It codes for CAGGQGWWNEQFF. The genes are TRBV11-2 and TRBJ2-1; 10 positions match TRBD1. The V segment lost 11 bases and the J segment 7 bases; nucleotides outside the gene matches: 8. This CDR3 is 13 amino acids long. Germline CDR1 is SGHAT and CDR2 is FQNNGV.

This clonotype occurred a few times. The J gene is TRBJ1-5, the V gene TRBV4-2, with D unclear. Trimming pared 0 bases from V and 0 bases from J, leaving 9 bases between. Germline V lookup: CDR1 LGHNA, CDR2 YNFKEQ. The CDR3 is 16 residues long. CDR3 sequence (DNA): TGTGCCAGCAGCCAAGATGTGCCGGATAGCAATCAGCCCCAGCATTTT. Amino acids: CASSQDVPDSNQPQHF.

As DNA, the CDR3 is TGTGCCTGGAGTGTATGGGACTCGGGGACTGAAGCTTTCTTT. This gives the protein CAWSVWDSGTEAFF. This chain uses TRBV30 with TRBJ1-1, with a tentative D call TRBD1 (5 bases). The V gene's germline CDR1 is GTSNPN and CDR2 SVGIG (reference sequence). Trimming shortened V by 0 bases and J by 5 bases, and 13 bases separated the two germline ends. The CDR3 extends over 14 amino acids.

The rearrangement uses TRBV7-9 and TRBJ2-1, with D hard to call. This CDR3 has 16 residues. Germline values: CDR1 SEHNR, CDR2 FQNEAQ (reference sequence). Trimming shortened V by 5 bases and J by 9 bases, and 23 bases separated the two germline ends. The CDR3 here is CASSPPVATQRVEQFF. The CDR3 DNA follows: TGTGCCAGCAGCCCGCCCGTGGCCACCCAACGGGTTGAGCAGTTCTTC.

The gene calls are TRBV2 and TRBJ1-4; no reliable D call. The CDR3 spans 13 residues. Germline V gives CDR1 SNHLY, CDR2 FYNNEI. Deletions cut 7 bases from V and 8 bases from J, with 14 bases between. This CDR3 is CASTEWYLEKLFF. DNA for the CDR3: TGTGCCAGCACCGAGTGGTATCTGGAAAAACTGTTTTTT.

The genes are TRBV20-1 and TRBJ2-1; 12 nucleotides line up with TRBD2. The germline CDR1 and CDR2 sequences are DFQATT and SNEGSKA (reference sequence). With 1 base clipped from V and 5 bases from J, the junction kept 3 bases outside the gene matches. CDR3 length: 15 amino acids. The CDR3 sequence is CSARGLAGENNEQFF. DNA for the CDR3: TGCAGTGCTAGAGGACTAGCGGGAGAGAACAATGAGCAGTTCTTC.

This clonotype has a single count. The chain is built from TRBV10-3 and TRBJ2-1; possibly TRBD1 for D (5 bases). The ends were cut back, 8 bases at V and 4 bases at J, with 9 bases in the middle. The CDR3 length is 12 residues. Germline V gene sequence: CDR1 ENHRY, CDR2 SYGVKD. The CDR3 DNA reads as TGTGCCATCGGCGACAGTTACAATGAGCAGTTCTTC. Its translation is CAIGDSYNEQFF.

CDR3 in amino acids: CASSLSRDGNQPQHF. The CDR3 region has the DNA TGTGCCAGCAGCTTATCCCGGGACGGAAATCAGCCCCAGCATTTT. The chain carries TRBV7-9 and TRBJ1-5; D possibly corresponds to TRBD1 (5 bases). The CDR3 totals 15 residues. V was shortened by 2 bases and J by 4 bases, with 12 bases between the two germline ends. Germline values: CDR1 SEHNR, CDR2 FQNEAQ (reference sequence).

V is TRBV14 and J is TRBJ1-4; D unclear. There are 15 residues in the CDR3. Germline lookup yields CDR1 SGHDN and CDR2 FVKESK. Trimming took off 6 bases at V and 6 bases at J, with 17 bases between the two ends. This CDR3 is CASSPGGNEDEKLFF. The DNA for the CDR3 is TGTGCCAGCAGTCCCGGTGGGAATGAGGATGAAAAACTGTTTTTT.

The chain uses TRBV27 and TRBJ2-7; the match to TRBD1 covers 7 bases. The CDR3 covers 14 residues. The junction had 7 bases not matched to a gene; V was cut back by 6 bases and J by 2 bases. The germline V gene has CDR1 MNHEY and CDR2 SMNVEV (reference sequence). The CDR3 region has the DNA TGTGCCAGCAGCTTCTACAGGGGTCCCTACGAGCAGTACTTC. Translation gives CASSFYRGPYEQYF.

The gene calls are TRBV12-3 or TRBV12-4 and TRBJ1-2; 8 positions match TRBD1. The CDR3 is 16 amino acids. V dropped 6 bases and J dropped 4; count of bases not matched to a gene: 13. CDR3 bases: TGTGCCAGCAGCCCGACCGGGACAGGTTATGGCTATGGCTACACCTTC. Translating gives CASSPTGTGYGYGYTF.

V gene TRBV7-6 combines with J gene TRBJ2-1; no firm D call. The CDR3 contains 16 residues. V shed 2 bases and J shed 0 bases, with 11 bases lying between them. Germline V gene sequence: CDR1 SGHVS, CDR2 FNYEAQ. DNA of the CDR3: TGTGCCAGCAGCTTAAACGACCCGAGCTCCTACAATGAGCAGTTCTTC. The encoded protein is CASSLNDPSSYNEQFF.

The CDR3 here is CASTEIAMSGSGYTF. CDR3 DNA: TGTGCCAGTACGGAAATAGCCATGTCGGGGAGTGGCTACACCTTC. V usage is TRBV19 and J usage is TRBJ1-2; no definite D call. The CDR3 is 15 amino acids. V lost 7 bases to trimming and J lost 7 bases, with 22 bases between them. Germline V gene sequence: CDR1 LNHDA, CDR2 SQIVND (reference sequence). Using reference TRBV19 and TRBJ1-2 for the parts outside the CDR3, the full variable domain is DGGITQSPKYLFRKEGQNVTLSCEQNLNHDAMYWYRQDPGQGLRLIYYSQIVNDFQKGDIAEGYSVSREKKESFPLTVTSAQKNPTAFYLCASTEIAMSGSGYTFGSGTRLTVV.